The T cell receptor beta chain described here comes from a study of beta chain features in type 1 diabetes. Study-wide results and limits: Patients with Type 1 diabetes showed moderately but significantly shorter TCRB CDR3s in all four CD4+ subsets. Sampled from patients, naive, central memory and Treg TCRB repertoires appeared more similar than those sampled from healthy donors. Shorter templates may be favored by PCR, equally so in patients and controls.

Sorting based on CD45RO/CCR7/CD25/CD127/CD95/CD27 separated CD4+ naive, central memory, regulatory and stem cell-like memory cells. The CDR3 loop spans 17 amino acids. After removal of 4 bases from V and 3 bases from J, the junction contained 12 bases not matched to a gene. Germline CDR1 SQVTM, CDR2 ANQGSEA. This clone came up a few times. Its antigen is not known. Sequenced material consisted of expressed TCRB transcripts (all of the isolated RNA was reverse transcribed). Some clones are missing from TCRdb's copy, which holds only in-frame ones; the method was immunoSEQ multiplex PCR. The repertoire includes around 280,000 clones, 15% of them detected once, and around 0.015% sits in the top ten.

This sequence joins TRBV29-1 and TRBJ2-3; 11 bases are a match to TRBD1. The sequence came from a man between 18 and 35 years old with type 1 diabetes. Material: naive CD4+ T cells from blood. The CDR3 nucleotides are TGCAGCGTTGCCAGAACATGGGGACAGGGGGTGACAGATACGCAGTATTTT. Encoded protein: CSVARTWGQGVTDTQYF.